This TCR beta chain was sequenced during a study of Ad26.COV2.S vaccination and SARS-CoV-2 variants. Clones were sequenced by immunoSEQ multiplex PCR, and TCRdb holds only the in-frame ones, with some missing. The sample has approximately 400,000 clones, under 95% seen once. The study's findings and limits: Non-spike TCR breadth showed similarity between vaccine and placebo recipients. Reportedly, spike-specific CD8+ and CD4+ T cell responses achieved substantial breadth once vaccination had taken place. Among vaccine recipients, spike-specific TCR breadth exceeded that of placebo recipients. In TCR breadth and depth analyses, total T cell responses may have been underestimated.

As regards this clone: What it binds is unknown.

Sequenced here: peripheral blood, sampled after recovery from COVID-19. The receptor was isolated from a human donor who had recovered from COVID-19.

In nucleotides, the CDR3 is TGTGCCAGCAGCTTGGCCGGGGGCCGCTTCCCAGGTGGCTACACCTTC. It codes for CASSLAGGRFPGGYTF. V and J are TRBV5-5 and TRBJ1-2; perhaps TRBD1 as D (6 bases). In germline, CDR1 is SGHKS, CDR2 YYEKEE (reference sequence). V was trimmed by 0 bases and J by 7 bases, leaving 19 bases between them. The CDR3 is 16 residues long.